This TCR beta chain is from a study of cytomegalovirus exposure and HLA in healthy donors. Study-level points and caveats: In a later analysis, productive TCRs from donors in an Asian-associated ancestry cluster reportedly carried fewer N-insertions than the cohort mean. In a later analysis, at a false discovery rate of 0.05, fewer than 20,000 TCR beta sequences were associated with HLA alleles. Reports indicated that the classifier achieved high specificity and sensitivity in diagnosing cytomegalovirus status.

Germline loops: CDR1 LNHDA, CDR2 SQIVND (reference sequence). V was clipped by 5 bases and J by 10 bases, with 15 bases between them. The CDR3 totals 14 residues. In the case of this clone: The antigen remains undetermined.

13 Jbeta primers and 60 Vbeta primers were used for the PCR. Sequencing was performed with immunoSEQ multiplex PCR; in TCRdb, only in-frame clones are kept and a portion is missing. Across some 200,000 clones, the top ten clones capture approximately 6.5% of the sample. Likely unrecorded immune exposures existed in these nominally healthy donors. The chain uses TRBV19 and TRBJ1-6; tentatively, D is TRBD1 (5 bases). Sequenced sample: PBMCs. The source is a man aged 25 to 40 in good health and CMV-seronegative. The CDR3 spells CASSEVGEESPLHF. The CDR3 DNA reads TGTGCCAGTAGTGAAGTAGGGGAGGAATCACCCCTCCACTTT.